This T cell receptor beta chain comes out of a study of early T cells in non-severe SARS-CoV-2 infection. About the research overall: Sequencing was performed on bulk RNA from unsorted whole blood, leaving chains unpaired.

In the case of this clonotype: Antigen: not known.

CDR1 MDHEN and CDR2 SYDVKM come from the germline V gene. The V end was cut by 5 bases, the J end by 3 bases, with 8 bases between. The CDR3 is 12 amino acids. Overall study results and limits: The study's VDJdb matching favored anti-spike CD8 responses and missed private and CD4 specificities.

Each single cDNA molecule received a unique molecular identifier. MiXCR, run by TCRdb on the 5' RACE reads, gives a single entry per CDR3 protein. The repertoire consists of tens of thousands of distinct CDR3 sequences, with under 15% occurring once and the leading ten covering around 2.9%. Specimen: whole blood, collected at baseline. The rearrangement links TRBV28 to TRBJ2-7, with no clear D. This TCR was sampled from an adult who was a healthcare worker with PCR-confirmed SARS-CoV-2 infection or an uninfected control (not recorded which). CDR3 amino acids: CASSLAFYEQYF. The CDR3 region has the DNA TGTGCCAGCAGTCTCGCTTTCTACGAGCAGTACTTC.